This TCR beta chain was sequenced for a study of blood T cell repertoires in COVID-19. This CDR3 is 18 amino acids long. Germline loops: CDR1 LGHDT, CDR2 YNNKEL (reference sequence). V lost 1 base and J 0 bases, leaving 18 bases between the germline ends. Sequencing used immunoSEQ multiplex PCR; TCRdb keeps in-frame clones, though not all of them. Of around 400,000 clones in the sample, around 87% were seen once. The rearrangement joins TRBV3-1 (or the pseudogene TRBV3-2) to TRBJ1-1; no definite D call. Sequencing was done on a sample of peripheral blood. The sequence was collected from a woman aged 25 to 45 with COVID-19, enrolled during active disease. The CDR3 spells CASSQVEVGTRLNTEAFF. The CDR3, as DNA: TGTGCCAGCAGCCAAGTCGAAGTGGGTACGAGGCTGAACACTGAAGCTTTCTTT.